This is a list of T cell receptor beta chains from one sample in a study of cytomegalovirus exposure and HLA in healthy donors. Libraries were prepared by immunoSEQ multiplex PCR; TCRdb keeps only in-frame clonotypes and omits some of them. The top ten clones hold 6% of a sample with approximately 210,000 clones, 82% of them seen once. Source material: PBMCs. These receptors were taken from a middle-aged man in good health and CMV-seropositive. Each CDR3 is given with its conserved first and last residue. The order of the fields is J gene, D gene, V gene, clone size, CDR3 protein, CDR3 DNA. A D gene is named only where the DNA matches it firmly. Size is omitted from some rows. Given values are once, few, many or a class for expanded clones.

>TRBJ2-1|-|TRBV5-1|-
CASSLKPITGSYNEQFF
TGCGCCAGCAGCCTAAAACCGATAACGGGGTCCTACAATGAGCAGTTCTTC
>TRBJ2-5|-|TRBV27|-
CASSRLKYQETQYF
TGTGCCAGCAGTCGACTTAAGTACCAAGAGACCCAGTACTTC
>TRBJ1-1|TRBD1|TRBV5-1|-
CASSIPGQGQNTEAFF
TGCGCCAGCAGCATACCGGGACAGGGGCAGAACACTGAAGCTTTCTTT
>TRBJ2-5|-|TRBV7-9|-
CASSSAETQYF
TGTGCCAGCAGCTCTGCGGAGACCCAGTACTTC
>TRBJ2-1|-|TRBV5-4|-
CASSLVTYNEQFF
TGTGCCAGCAGCTTGGTAACCTACAATGAGCAGTTCTTC
>TRBJ1-1|-|TRBV5-1|few
CASSFRGLSTEAFF
TGCGCCAGCAGCTTTAGGGGCCTGAGCACTGAAGCTTTCTTT
>TRBJ2-5|TRBD1|TRBV7-9|-
CASYRDREETQYF
TGTGCCAGCTATAGGGACAGGGAGGAGACCCAGTACTTC
>TRBJ2-1|TRBD2|TRBV27|-
CASSSGLAALNEQFF
TGTGCCAGCAGCTCGGGACTAGCAGCTCTCAATGAGCAGTTCTTC
>TRBJ2-4|-|TRBV30|-
CAWETASEAGKNIQYF
TGTGCCTGGGAGACGGCCTCAGAGGCGGGCAAAAACATTCAGTACTTC
>TRBJ2-1|-|TRBV5-1|few
CASSLGGGGTYNEQFF
TGCGCCAGCAGCCTCGGAGGAGGGGGCACCTACAATGAGCAGTTCTTC
>TRBJ1-1|TRBD1|TRBV18|-
CASSTSTGGNTEAFF
TGTGCCAGCTCAACCTCGACAGGGGGCAACACTGAAGCTTTCTTT
>TRBJ2-7|-|TRBV19|-
CASSRGHNYEQYF
TGTGCCAGTAGTAGAGGACACAACTACGAGCAGTACTTC
>TRBJ1-3|-|TRBV4-2|-
CASSQDGGVGNTIYF
TGTGCCAGCAGCCAAGATGGAGGTGTTGGAAACACCATATATTTT
>TRBJ2-7|TRBD1|TRBV18|-
CASSRDRDNEQYF
TGTGCCAGCTCACGGGACAGGGACAACGAGCAGTACTTC
>TRBJ2-7|TRBD2|TRBV19|-
CASRTSGRYEQYF
TGTGCCAGTAGGACTAGCGGGAGGTACGAGCAGTACTTC
>TRBJ2-3|TRBD2|TRBV9|-
CASSFGTSGNTDTQYF
TGTGCCAGCAGCTTCGGGACTAGCGGGAACACAGATACGCAGTATTTT
>TRBJ1-5|-|TRBV2|-
CASTKGRTDNQPQHF
TGTGCCAGCACCAAAGGAAGGACAGATAATCAGCCCCAGCATTTT
>TRBJ1-5|TRBD1|TRBV6-5|-
CASRGQGEIQPQHF
TGTGCCAGCAGGGGACAGGGGGAGATTCAGCCCCAGCATTTT
>TRBJ1-4|TRBD1|TRBV30|-
CAWRGGDRINEKLFF
TGTGCCTGGAGGGGGGGGGACAGGATTAATGAAAAACTGTTTTTT
>TRBJ2-7|-|TRBV6-5|-
CATTGVGIYEQYF
TGTGCCACTACGGGAGTCGGTATCTACGAGCAGTACTTC
>TRBJ2-3|TRBD1|TRBV6-5|-
CASRLLGQADTQYF
TGTGCCAGCAGACTCCTGGGACAGGCAGATACGCAGTATTTT
>TRBJ1-1|TRBD1|TRBV15|-
CATSRATTGVGTEAFF
TGTGCCACCAGCAGAGCGACGACAGGGGTAGGGACTGAAGCTTTCTTT
>TRBJ2-1|-|TRBV27|once
CASSLIAFTGAYNEQFF
TGTGCCAGCAGTTTAATAGCCTTCACGGGAGCTTACAATGAGCAGTTCTTC
>TRBJ2-1|TRBD2|TRBV5-1|once
CASSLAAGGEYNEQFF
TGCGCCAGCAGCTTGGCGGCGGGAGGCGAGTACAATGAGCAGTTCTTC
>TRBJ2-1|TRBD1|TRBV7-3|-
CASSATGGNNEQFF
TGTGCCAGCAGCGCGACAGGGGGGAACAATGAGCAGTTCTTC
>TRBJ2-3|TRBD2|TRBV7-6|-
CASSSPGTSTPDTQYF
TGTGCCAGCAGCTCACCCGGGACTAGTACGCCCGATACGCAGTATTTT
>TRBJ2-2|-|TRBV14|few
CASSQTGPGELFF
TGTGCCAGCAGCCAAACAGGGCCCGGGGAGCTGTTTTTT
>TRBJ2-5|-|TRBV5-5|-
CASSPPLASGETQYF
TGTGCCAGCAGCCCCCCCCTGGCCTCGGGAGAGACCCAGTACTTC
>TRBJ2-4|-|TRBV9|-
CASSVGQGGTGF
TGTGCCAGCAGCGTAGGACAGGGAGGAACTGGATTC
>TRBJ1-1|TRBD1|TRBV7-9|once
CASSSGQGSEAFF
TGTGCCAGCAGCTCTGGACAGGGGAGTGAAGCTTTCTTT
>TRBJ2-1|-|TRBV4-1|-
CASSQEVTLPPGEQFF
TGCGCCAGCAGCCAAGAAGTGACCCTTCCCCCGGGAGAGCAGTTCTTC
>TRBJ1-1|-|TRBV6-5|-
CASRRDPTGTEAFF
TGTGCCAGCAGGCGAGACCCAACGGGCACTGAAGCTTTCTTT
>TRBJ2-7|TRBD2|TRBV6-5|-
CAGRRLAGGYEQYF
TGTGCCGGCAGACGACTAGCGGGAGGTTACGAGCAGTACTTC
>TRBJ2-1|-|TRBV13|-
CASSLPPYNEQFF
TGTGCCAGCAGCTTACCTCCGTACAATGAGCAGTTCTTC
>TRBJ1-2|-|TRBV30|-
CAWSVGGSAYGYTF
TGTGCCTGGAGTGTGGGGGGTAGTGCCTATGGCTACACCTTC
>TRBJ1-2|-|TRBV6-1|few
CASSETYGGTPNYGYTF
TGTGCCAGCAGTGAGACCTATGGGGGGACGCCGAACTATGGCTACACCTTC
>TRBJ2-3|TRBD2|TRBV2|-
CASSRGSPTDTQYF
TGTGCCAGCAGTCGCGGGAGCCCCACAGATACGCAGTATTTT
>TRBJ2-6|TRBD1|TRBV5-1|-
CASSSRRQGSGANVLTF
TGCGCCAGCAGCTCGAGGAGACAGGGTTCTGGGGCCAACGTCCTGACTTTC
>TRBJ1-6|TRBD1|TRBV6-5|-
CASSYDRGDNSPLHF
TGTGCCAGCAGTTACGACAGGGGCGATAATTCACCCCTCCACTTT
>TRBJ2-3|TRBD2|TRBV2|once
CASQAGEETDTQYF
TGTGCCAGCCAAGCGGGAGAGGAGACAGATACGCAGTATTTT
>TRBJ2-7|TRBD1|TRBV5-6|once
CASSSGLGRGIYEQYF
TGTGCCAGCAGCTCGGGGTTGGGCAGGGGGATCTACGAGCAGTACTTC
>TRBJ2-3|TRBD2|TRBV11-2|-
CASSLGTSGRSTDTQYF
TGTGCCAGCAGCTTAGGAACTAGCGGGCGTAGCACAGATACGCAGTATTTT